This entry features one T cell receptor beta chain sequence. Its antigen remains unknown. The source of the sample is a study of T cells in Graves' hyperthyroidism and ophthalmopathy. PBMCs were derived from about 9.1 ml fresh peripheral blood. General study findings and limits: Ophthalmopathy was predicted by the model a median of roughly 6.6 months ahead of onset. Patients with ophthalmopathy were separated from those with stable hyperthyroidism by a 13 V-J model.

RNA transcripts served as the template for amplifying TCR beta CDR3 regions. Researchers ran a first-round RT-PCR on the TCR CDR3 using the HTBI primer set. TCRdb used MiXCR to reprocess the multiplex PCR reads, holding one entry per CDR3 protein. Among about 400,000 distinct CDR3 sequences listed, 15% to 18% were seen once. Material: blood. The TCR sequence derives from a woman under 30 with Graves' hyperthyroidism.

In DNA form, the CDR3 reads TGCGCCAGCAGCTTTAGCGGGAGGGCCACACTACAGACCCAGTACTTC. It encodes CASSFSGRATLQTQYF. J is TRBJ2-5 and V is TRBV5-1, with 11 bases matching TRBD2. V shed 2 bases and J 6 bases; nucleotides not matched to a gene: 9. Germline loops: CDR1 SGHRS, CDR2 YFSETQ. This CDR3 comprises 16 residues.